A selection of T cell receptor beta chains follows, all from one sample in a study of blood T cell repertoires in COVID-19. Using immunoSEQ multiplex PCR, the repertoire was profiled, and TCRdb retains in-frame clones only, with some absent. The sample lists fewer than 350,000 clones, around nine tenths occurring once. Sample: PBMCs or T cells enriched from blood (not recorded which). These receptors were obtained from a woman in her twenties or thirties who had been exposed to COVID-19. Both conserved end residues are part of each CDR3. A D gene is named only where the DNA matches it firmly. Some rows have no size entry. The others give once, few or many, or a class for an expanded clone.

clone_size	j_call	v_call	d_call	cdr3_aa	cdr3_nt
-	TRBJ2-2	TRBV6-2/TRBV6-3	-	CASSSAGTVGTGELFF	TGTGCCAGCAGTTCCGCCGGGACTGTAGGCACCGGGGAGCTGTTTTTT
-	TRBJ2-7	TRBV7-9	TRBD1	CASSGRTGALPYEQYF	TGTGCCAGCAGCGGTCGGACAGGGGCACTTCCCTACGAGCAGTACTTC
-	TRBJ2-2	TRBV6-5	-	CASSYSRGRGGELFF	TGTGCCAGCAGTTACTCGAGAGGCAGGGGCGGGGAGCTGTTTTTT
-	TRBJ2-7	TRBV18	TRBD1	CASSPGTGYEQYF	TGTGCCAGCTCACCTGGGACAGGCTACGAGCAGTACTTC
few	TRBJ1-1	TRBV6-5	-	CASSYSMVSGTEAFF	TGTGCCAGCAGTTACTCGATGGTCTCGGGCACTGAAGCTTTCTTT
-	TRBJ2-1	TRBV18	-	CASSSSGPDYSEQFF	TGTGCCAGCTCTAGTAGCGGACCCGACTACAGTGAGCAGTTCTTC
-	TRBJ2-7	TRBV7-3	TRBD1	CASSFTGDEQYF	TGTGCCAGCAGCTTCACAGGGGACGAGCAGTACTTC
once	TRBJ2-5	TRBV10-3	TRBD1	CAISEGGQDGWTQYF	TGTGCCATCAGTGAGGGGGGACAGGACGGGTGGACCCAGTACTTC
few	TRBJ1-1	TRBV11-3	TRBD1	CASSLVTGGLYTEAFF	TGTGCCAGCAGCTTAGTGACAGGGGGCCTATACACTGAAGCTTTCTTT
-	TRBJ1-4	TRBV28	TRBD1	CASSLFQGAGEKLFF	TGTGCCAGCAGTTTATTTCAGGGGGCGGGTGAAAAACTGTTTTTT
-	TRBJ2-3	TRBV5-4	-	CASSLGIATDTQYF	TGTGCCAGCAGCTTGGGAATAGCGACAGATACGCAGTATTTT
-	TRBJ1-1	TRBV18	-	CASSPRSAVNTEAFF	TGTGCCAGCTCACCGCGGTCAGCGGTGAACACTGAAGCTTTCTTT
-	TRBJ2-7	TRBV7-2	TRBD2	CASSNGLAGVPYEQYF	TGTGCCAGCAGCAACGGACTAGCGGGAGTTCCCTACGAGCAGTACTTC
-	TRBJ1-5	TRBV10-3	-	CAIRGVGNQPQHF	TGTGCCATCAGAGGAGTTGGCAATCAGCCCCAGCATTTT
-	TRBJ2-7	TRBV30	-	CAWDQGTYEQYF	TGTGCCTGGGACCAGGGTACCTACGAGCAGTACTTC
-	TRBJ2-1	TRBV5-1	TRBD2	CASSLVSSGGYNEQFF	TGCGCCAGCAGCTTGGTTTCTAGCGGGGGCTACAATGAGCAGTTCTTC
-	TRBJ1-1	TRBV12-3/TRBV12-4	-	CASSGTPMTEAFF	TGTGCCAGCAGTGGGACACCGATGACTGAAGCTTTCTTT
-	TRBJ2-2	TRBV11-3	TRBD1	CASSSGQGAGELFF	TGTGCCAGCAGCTCGGGACAGGGGGCCGGGGAGCTGTTTTTT
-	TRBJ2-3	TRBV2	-	CASLSGGPWDTQYF	TGTGCCAGTCTTAGCGGAGGCCCTTGGGATACGCAGTATTTT
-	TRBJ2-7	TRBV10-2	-	CASSDQGPTAYEQYF	TGCGCCAGCAGTGATCAGGGGCCTACAGCCTACGAGCAGTACTTC
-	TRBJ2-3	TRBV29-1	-	CSVEDRAGTDTQYF	TGCAGCGTTGAAGATCGCGCGGGCACAGATACGCAGTATTTT
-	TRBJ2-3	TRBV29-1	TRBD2	CSAAKLAGADTQYF	TGCAGCGCTGCGAAACTAGCGGGAGCGGATACGCAGTATTTT
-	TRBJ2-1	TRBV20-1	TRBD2	CSASTAGYNEQFF	TGCAGTGCTAGTACAGCGGGGTACAATGAGCAGTTCTTC
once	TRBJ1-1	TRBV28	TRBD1	CASRTPYRGWNTEAFF	TGTGCCAGCAGGACACCCTACAGGGGATGGAACACTGAAGCTTTCTTT
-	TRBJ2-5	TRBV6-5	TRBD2	CASSYAGERETQYF	TGTGCCAGCAGTTACGCGGGAGAGCGAGAGACCCAGTACTTC
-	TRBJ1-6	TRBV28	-	CASSLSEESSSYNSPLHF	TGTGCCAGCAGTTTATCGGAGGAATCGAGCTCCTATAATTCACCCCTCCACTTT
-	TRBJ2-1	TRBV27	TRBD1	CASSLFTGTGNEQFF	TGTGCCAGCAGTTTATTTACCGGGACAGGGAATGAGCAGTTCTTC
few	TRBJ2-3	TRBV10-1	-	CASSPGHLTDTQYF	TGCGCCAGCAGCCCAGGACACCTCACAGATACGCAGTATTTT
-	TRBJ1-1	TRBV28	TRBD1	CASTTGEVNTEAFF	TGTGCCAGCACCACAGGGGAGGTGAACACTGAAGCTTTCTTT
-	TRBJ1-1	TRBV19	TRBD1	CASSMSPGQVNTEAFF	TGTGCCAGTAGTATGAGCCCCGGACAGGTGAACACTGAAGCTTTCTTT
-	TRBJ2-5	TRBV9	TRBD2	CASSPRTSLETQYF	TGTGCCAGCAGCCCAAGGACTAGCCTAGAGACCCAGTACTTC
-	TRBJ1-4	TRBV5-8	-	CASSLIGGPNEKLFF	TGTGCCAGCAGCTTGATCGGGGGTCCTAATGAAAAACTGTTTTTT
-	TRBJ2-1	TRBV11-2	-	CASSYTSGLDYNEQFF	TGTGCCAGCAGTTACACCAGCGGGCTCGACTACAATGAGCAGTTCTTC
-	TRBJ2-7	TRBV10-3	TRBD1	CAARQGTYEQYF	TGTGCCGCCAGACAGGGGACCTACGAGCAGTACTTC
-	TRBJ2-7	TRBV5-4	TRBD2	CASSLEASGFPGEQYF	TGTGCCAGCAGCTTGGAGGCTAGCGGATTTCCTGGCGAGCAGTACTTC
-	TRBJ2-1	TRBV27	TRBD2	CASSLSTSGEQFF	TGTGCCAGCAGTTTATCGACTAGCGGTGAGCAGTTCTTC
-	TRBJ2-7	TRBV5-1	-	CASSLDPQGRAYEQYF	TGCGCCAGCAGCTTGGACCCACAGGGTAGGGCCTACGAGCAGTACTTC
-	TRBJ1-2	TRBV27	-	CASSGGNYGYTF	TGTGCCAGCAGCGGGGGGAACTATGGCTACACCTTC
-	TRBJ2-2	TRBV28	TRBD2	CASSFTPSGTTTGELFF	TGTGCCAGCAGTTTCACCCCCTCAGGGACTACCACCGGGGAGCTGTTTTTT
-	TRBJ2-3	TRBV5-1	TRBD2	CASSLVGLAGGGSTDTQYF	TGCGCCAGCAGCTTGGTCGGGCTAGCGGGAGGTGGAAGTACAGATACGCAGTATTTT
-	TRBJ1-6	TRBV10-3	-	CAISRESGSPLHF	TGTGCCATCAGCCGGGAGTCGGGTTCACCCCTCCACTTT
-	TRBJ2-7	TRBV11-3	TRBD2	CASSLATSASYEQYF	TGTGCCAGCAGCTTAGCGACTAGCGCCTCCTACGAGCAGTACTTC